This TCR beta chain was observed in a study of cytomegalovirus exposure and HLA in healthy donors. Germline V gene lookup returns CDR1 MDHEN and CDR2 SYDVKM. V lost 1 base and J 7 bases, leaving 11 bases between the germline ends. The CDR3 extends over 15 amino acids. Assay used: immunoSEQ multiplex PCR; TCRdb lists only in-frame clones, some missing. The table shows about 280,000 clones, with around nine tenths occurring only once. In its sample, this clone was seen a few times. The sequenced sample was PBMCs. This TCR was recovered from a woman under 30 in good health and CMV-seronegative. V is TRBV28 and J is TRBJ1-6; D unclear. CDR3 in DNA: TGTGCCAGCAGTTTATCCTCCGGTACCAATTCACCCCTCCACTTT. Protein: CASSLSSGTNSPLHF.